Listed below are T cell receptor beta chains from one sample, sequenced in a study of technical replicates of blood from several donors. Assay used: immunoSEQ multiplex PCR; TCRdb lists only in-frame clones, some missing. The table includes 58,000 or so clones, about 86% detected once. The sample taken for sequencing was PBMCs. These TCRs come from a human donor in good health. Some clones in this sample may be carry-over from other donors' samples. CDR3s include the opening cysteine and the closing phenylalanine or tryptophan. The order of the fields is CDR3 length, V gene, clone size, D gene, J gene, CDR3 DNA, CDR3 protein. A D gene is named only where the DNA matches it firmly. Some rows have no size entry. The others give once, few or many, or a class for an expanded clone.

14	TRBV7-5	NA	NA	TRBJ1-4	TGTGTCAGAACCCTGCGTCGGGCTAATGAAAAACTGTTTTTT	CVRTLRRANEKLFF
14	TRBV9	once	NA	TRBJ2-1	TGTGCCAGCAGCTCGGGGAGCTCCTACAATGAGCAGTTCTTC	CASSSGSSYNEQFF
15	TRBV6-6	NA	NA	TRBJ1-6	TGTGCCAGCAGAGGTACTGGGCAGGGCAATTCACCCCTCCACTTT	CASRGTGQGNSPLHF
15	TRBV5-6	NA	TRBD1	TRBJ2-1	TGTGCCAGCAGCGACCAGGACAGGCCTACAGATGAGCAGTTCTTC	CASSDQDRPTDEQFF
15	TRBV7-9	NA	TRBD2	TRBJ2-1	TGTGCCAGCAGCCCCCGGGAGGGCTCCTACAATGAGCAGTTCTTC	CASSPREGSYNEQFF
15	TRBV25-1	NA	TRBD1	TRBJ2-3	TGTGCCAGCAGTGGGGACAGGGGGCAGACAGATACGCAGTATTTT	CASSGDRGQTDTQYF
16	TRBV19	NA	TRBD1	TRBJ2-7	TGTGCCAGTAGTATAGACGGAGACAGGGATTCCTACGAGCAGTACTTC	CASSIDGDRDSYEQYF
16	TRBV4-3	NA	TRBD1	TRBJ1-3	TGCGCCAGCAGCCAGGATAACAGGGGTATTGGAAACACCATATATTTT	CASSQDNRGIGNTIYF
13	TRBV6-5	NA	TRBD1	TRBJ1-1	TGTGCCAGCATCGACAGGGGGAACACTGAAGCTTTCTTT	CASIDRGNTEAFF
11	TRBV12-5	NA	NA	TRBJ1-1	TGTGCTAGTGCCCTATACACTGAAGCTTTCTTT	CASALYTEAFF
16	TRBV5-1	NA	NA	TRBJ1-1	TGCGCCAGCAGCTTGGGGATGGGGGGGTTTGACACTGAAGCTTTCTTT	CASSLGMGGFDTEAFF
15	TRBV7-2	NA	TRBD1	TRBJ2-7	TGTGCCAGCAGCCCGACAGGGGGAGTTTCCTACGAGCAGTACTTC	CASSPTGGVSYEQYF
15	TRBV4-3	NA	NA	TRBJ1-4	TGCGCCAGCAGCCAAGGGACAGCTGGGGAAGAAAAACTGTTTTTT	CASSQGTAGEEKLFF
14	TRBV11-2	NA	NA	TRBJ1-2	TGTGCCAGCAGCTTTGGTTCGCCAGGCATTGGCTACACCTTC	CASSFGSPGIGYTF
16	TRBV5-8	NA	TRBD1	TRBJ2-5	TGTGCCAGCAGCTTGGAGGGACAGGGGCGATGGGAGACCCAGTACTTC	CASSLEGQGRWETQYF
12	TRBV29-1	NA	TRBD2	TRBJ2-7	TGCAGCGCCGGACTAGCCACGCGCGAGCAGTACTTC	CSAGLATREQYF
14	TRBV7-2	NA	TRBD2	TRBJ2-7	TGTGCCAGCAGCTTTTCTAGCGGCGGTTACGAGCAGTACTTC	CASSFSSGGYEQYF
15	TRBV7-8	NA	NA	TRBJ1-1	TGTGCCAGCAGCTTAGTCGTCTCTCGGGGCACTGAAGCTTTCTTT	CASSLVVSRGTEAFF
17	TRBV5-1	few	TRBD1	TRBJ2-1	TGCGCCAGCAGCGAGCCTCGGACAGGGGGATCCTACAATGAGCAGTTCTTC	CASSEPRTGGSYNEQFF
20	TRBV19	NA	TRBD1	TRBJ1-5	TGTGCCAGTAGTAGAACCTCCAGGGGGGCGTCCGACTATAGCAATCAGCCCCAGCATTTT	CASSRTSRGASDYSNQPQHF
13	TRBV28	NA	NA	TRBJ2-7	TGTGCCAGCAGTTTAGCAGGGGCCCACGAGCAGTACTTC	CASSLAGAHEQYF
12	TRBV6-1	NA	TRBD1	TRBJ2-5	TGTGCCTCAACGCTACAGGGGGAGACCCAGTACTTC	CASTLQGETQYF
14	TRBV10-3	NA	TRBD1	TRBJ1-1	TGTGCCATCAGGCCTCAGGGGGCGCGCGATGGAGCTTTCTTT	CAIRPQGARDGAFF